The TCR beta chain described here comes from a study of T cell repertoires in cytomegalovirus infection. Study in general: Based on public TCR beta signatures, there were indications of CMV infection and of a matching HLA type. The study's findings and limits: Identification of carriers of CMV plus the relevant HLA was achieved through cumulative public TCR beta family frequency. Dominating the ex vivo response were HLA-C-restricted CMV-specific TCR beta clonotypes.

Only one count was recorded for this clonotype. No antigen is known for it. V dropped 9 bases and J dropped 3; count of bases not matched to a gene: 5. Per germline, CDR1 MNHEY and CDR2 SMNVEV (reference sequence). The CDR3 loop spans 13 amino acids. TCRdb itself ran the reads through MiXCR, one entry per CDR3 protein. The sample lists approximately 750,000 distinct CDR3 sequences, less than 40% occurring once. The sequencing sample was made of PBMCs. The chain combines TRBV27 with TRBJ1-2, with 9 bases aligning to TRBD1. The sequence derives from a human donor in good health (CMV status not recorded). Some clones in this sample may be carry-over from other donors' samples. CDR3 amino acids: CASTGGTDYGYTF. In DNA form, the CDR3 reads TGTGCCAGTACAGGGGGCACTGACTATGGCTACACCTTC.